This note documents a single TCR beta chain sequence. This clone was seen a few times. Its target antigen remains unknown. No quality values exist for individual bases; no much larger clone is one base distant. The source of the sample is a study of blood T cell repertoires in COVID-19 (TCRdb year 2020). Turning to the overall study: Collaborator samples came from the United States, Italy and Spain and covered acute and convalescent phases of COVID-19. The material from the prospective study consisted of cDNA or gDNA derived from T cells, B-cell-depleted T cells, or PBMCs. The dataset comprised deeply sampled blood TCRbeta repertoires from subjects exposed to, actively infected with, or recovered from COVID-19. The repertoires were made available in a free public database intended to serve as a resource for research on the immune response to SARS-CoV-2. The samples were drawn from two sources: the first 160 participants of the ongoing ImmuneRACE study, and 1,200 or so subjects contributed by 6 global collaborators. The sample metadata nearly always contained a de-identified subject ID, COVID-19 status, age in years and sex. Where available, HLA class I and class II types were obtained from metadata supplied by the sample provider rather than from assay-based typing.

General study outcomes and caveats: The quantity of clinical and demographic metadata differed by source and by participant and was supplied without curation.

Whole blood was collected in K2EDTA tubes by collaborating institutions according to the institutions' own protocols. For TCRbeta analysis, collaborators shipped samples as frozen whole blood, isolated PBMCs, or DNA extracted from either of those sample types. TCRbeta CDR3 regions were amplified from genomic DNA using the immunoSEQ Assay, a bias-controlled multiplex PCR. Regarding the original processing steps: The number of nucleated cells in each sample was estimated from the amplification of reference gene primers within the assay. Sequence reads were collapsed and filtered to measure the absolute abundance of every unique TCRbeta CDR3 rearrangement. Productive Simpson clonality was computed per sample as the square root of Simpson's diversity index over productive rearrangements. Imported from immuneACCESS, the table was reduced by TCRdb to in-frame sequences with V and J called. These copies leave out some clones; in studies compared against another copy, an unresolved V gene accounts for under half, and the cause of the remainder is not known. From that table come the V and J calls and clone size; the DNA was used to work out D and trimming. The sample contains approximately 99,000 clones, about 90% of them found a single time. Just under 20% of the sample is in the top ten clones.

Input material: peripheral blood. The receptor comes from a human donor in a cohort sampled during active COVID-19.

The CDR3 reads as follows: CASSQEWGLAGIIQYF. The sequenced DNA: TGTGCCAGCAGCCAAGAATGGGGACTAGCGGGAATCATCCAGTACTTC. The rearranged segments are TRBV4-2 and TRBJ2-7, with TRBD2 identical over 13 junction bases. The germline V end is reduced by 0 bases and the J end by 10 bases; junction bases left unmatched: 9. From cysteine to phenylalanine, the CDR3 is 16 amino acids long. Left in the record is the CDR3 DNA by itself, 48 bases read in frame from the first base. Per the germline V gene, LGHNA is the CDR1 and YNFKEQ is the CDR2.